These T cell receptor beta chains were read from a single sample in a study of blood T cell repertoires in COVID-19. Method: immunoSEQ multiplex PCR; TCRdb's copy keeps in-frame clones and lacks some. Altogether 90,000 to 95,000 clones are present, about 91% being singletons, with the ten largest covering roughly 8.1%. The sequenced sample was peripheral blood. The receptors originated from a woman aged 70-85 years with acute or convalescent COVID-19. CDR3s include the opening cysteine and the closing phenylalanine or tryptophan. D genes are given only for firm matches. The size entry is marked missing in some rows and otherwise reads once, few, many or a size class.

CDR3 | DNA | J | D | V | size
CAWSGLRSPLAGPSYEQYF | TGTGCCTGGAGCGGACTTCGTTCCCCCCTTGCGGGGCCCTCCTACGAGCAGTACTTC | TRBJ2-7 | . | TRBV30 | .
CASSEALLAGGSYNEQFF | TGTGCCAGCAGTGAAGCGCTACTAGCGGGAGGTTCCTACAATGAGCAGTTCTTC | TRBJ2-1 | TRBD2 | TRBV2 | .
CASSRGTGTLYEQYF | TGTGCCAGCAGCCGGGGGACAGGGACACTCTACGAGCAGTACTTC | TRBJ2-7 | TRBD1 | TRBV3-1/TRBV3-2 | .
CASSQGEGQGLTKQFF | TGTGCCAGCAGCCAAGGTGAGGGACAGGGATTGACTAAGCAGTTCTTC | TRBJ2-1 | TRBD1 | TRBV4-2 | once
CASGLVSGSSFEQYF | TGTGCTAGTGGTTTAGTTAGCGGGAGCTCCTTCGAGCAGTACTTC | TRBJ2-7 | TRBD2 | TRBV12-5 | .
CASSTQLTGSQETQYF | TGTGCCAGCAGCACCCAGTTGACAGGGTCCCAAGAGACCCAGTACTTC | TRBJ2-5 | TRBD1 | TRBV11-2 | once
CAWSTGTGVGGYGYTF | TGTGCCTGGTCCACCGGGACAGGCGTGGGCGGATATGGCTACACCTTC | TRBJ1-2 | TRBD1 | TRBV28 | once
CASSPRRQGGDYGYTF | TGTGCCAGCAGCCCAAGACGACAGGGTGGGGACTATGGCTACACCTTC | TRBJ1-2 | TRBD1 | TRBV7-9 | .
CASSLGGGSKYGYTF | TGTGCCAGCAGCTTAGGCGGGGGCTCGAAGTATGGCTACACCTTC | TRBJ1-2 | . | TRBV7-9 | few
CASLLAGQGAHEQYF | TGTGCCAGTCTTTTGGCGGGGCAGGGGGCCCACGAGCAGTACTTC | TRBJ2-7 | TRBD1 | TRBV19 | .
CASSIDRGPYEQYF | TGTGCCAGTAGTATCGACAGGGGGCCTTACGAGCAGTACTTC | TRBJ2-7 | TRBD1 | TRBV19 | .
CASSLRGLAGPEYF | TGTGCCAGCAGTTTAAGGGGACTAGCGGGCCCGGAGTACTTC | TRBJ2-5 | TRBD2 | TRBV28 | few
CASSLQGSTGELFF | TGTGCCAGCAGCTTACAGGGGAGCACCGGGGAGCTGTTTTTT | TRBJ2-2 | . | TRBV7-3 | .
CASTRGAVEQYF | TGTGCCAGCACCCGGGGGGCAGTAGAGCAGTACTTC | TRBJ2-7 | . | TRBV6-5 | .
CASSQGRDEQYF | TGTGCCAGCAGCCAAGGCCGGGACGAGCAGTACTTC | TRBJ2-7 | . | TRBV3-1/TRBV3-2 | .
CASSENRDGDTGELFF | TGTGCCAGCAGCGAAAACAGGGACGGGGACACCGGGGAGCTGTTTTTT | TRBJ2-2 | . | TRBV9 | .
CASSLTGTAYSNQPQHF | TGTGCCAGTAGTCTTACCGGGACAGCATATAGCAATCAGCCCCAGCATTTT | TRBJ1-5 | TRBD1 | TRBV19 | .
CASSLEGTVGEKLFF | TGCGCCAGCAGCTTGGAGGGGACAGTAGGCGAAAAACTGTTTTTT | TRBJ1-4 | TRBD1 | TRBV5-1 | .
CASSPLGLAYEQYF | TGTGCCAGTAGTCCCTTGGGACTTGCCTACGAGCAGTACTTC | TRBJ2-7 | . | TRBV19 | .
CATSDRGVGNQPQHF | TGTGCCACCAGTGACAGGGGGGTGGGCAATCAGCCCCAGCATTTT | TRBJ1-5 | TRBD1 | TRBV24-1 | few